This TCR beta chain was sequenced during a study (dated by TCRdb to between 2014 and 2016). Notes on the research overall: Whether tumor-infiltrating Tregs in breast cancer are recruited from blood Tregs or converted in situ from other CD4+ T cell subsets was tested. Broader findings and caveats from the paper: Rather than covering whole repertoires, validation in the larger cohort was restricted to a single TCR beta V-J rearrangement. The TCR alpha and beta sequences of tumor-infiltrating Tregs showed the greatest overlap with tumor naive CD4+ T cells, followed by blood naive CD4+ T cells. Tumor memory CD4+ T cell TCR gene usage clustered with blood and lymph node memory CD4+ cells and lymph node naive CD4+ cells.

In its sample, this clonotype was seen a few times. Its cognate antigen has yet to be identified. No clone much larger than this one lies a single base away; base qualities are absent. Full-length TCR variable regions were amplified by 5' RACE PCR with constant-region reverse primers, and semi-nested PCR with Nested Universal Primer A was subsequently performed. The ReliaPrep RNA Cell Miniprep System was used to extract total RNA, which was then reverse transcribed into 5'RACE-ready cDNA with the SMARTer RACE 5'/3' Kit. Multiplex adaptors were used to barcode full-length TCR alpha and beta libraries, and the barcoded libraries were sequenced on an Illumina MiSeq. As for the original processing: Sequencing data were pooled across the five patients for each of nine subset-tissue groups and compared by unsupervised clustering of TCR gene usage. The Morisita-Horn index was used to calculate repertoire similarity, with shared sequences weighted by how much each contributed to each repertoire. TCRdb reprocessed the public reads (quality trimming at Q25 with fastp, clone calling with MiXCR) and kept in-frame beta chains. Entries that share a CDR3 protein sequence are merged under the most common genes and DNA. The V and J calls and clone size come from TCRdb's table, not from the authors' own analysis. In all, the sample holds more than 40,000 distinct CDR3 sequences, and roughly 27% of those were seen once. Of the sample, around 3.9% falls within the top ten clones.

The memory CD4+ T cell population was isolated based on a CD4+CD45RO+CD25- phenotype. Tregs, naive and memory CD4+ T cells from tumor, blood and ipsilateral draining lymph nodes of a few breast cancer patients underwent full-length TCR alpha and beta sequencing. Tumor tissue, along with lymph nodes from ipsilateral axillary dissection, was perfused with PBS, minced, and then digested using collagenase I and hyaluronidase. Mononuclear cells from lymph nodes or 40 to 60 ml of peripheral blood were isolated by Ficoll density gradient centrifugation. FACS confirmed that the sorted cell populations were more than 90% pure. V was cut back by 8 bases and J by 2 bases, leaving a gap of 14 bases between them. From the cysteine through the phenylalanine, the CDR3 covers 14 amino acids. Only CDR3 DNA is held: 42 bases, read in frame from base 1. Per the germline V gene (reference sequence), MNHNY is the CDR1 and SVGAGI is the CDR2.

The sequenced sample was memory CD4+ T cells sorted from a lymph node. In the paper's terms, the cell subset or site label means: memory CD4+ T cells, CD4+CD45RO+CD25-. The origin of this receptor is a female donor with breast cancer. The V and J segments used are TRBV6-6 and TRBJ2-3; the D gene is perhaps TRBD2, from 6 matching bases. CDR3 sequence: CASRETSYTDTQYF. The DNA is as follows: TGTGCCAGCCGGGAGACTAGTTACACAGATACGCAGTATTTT.